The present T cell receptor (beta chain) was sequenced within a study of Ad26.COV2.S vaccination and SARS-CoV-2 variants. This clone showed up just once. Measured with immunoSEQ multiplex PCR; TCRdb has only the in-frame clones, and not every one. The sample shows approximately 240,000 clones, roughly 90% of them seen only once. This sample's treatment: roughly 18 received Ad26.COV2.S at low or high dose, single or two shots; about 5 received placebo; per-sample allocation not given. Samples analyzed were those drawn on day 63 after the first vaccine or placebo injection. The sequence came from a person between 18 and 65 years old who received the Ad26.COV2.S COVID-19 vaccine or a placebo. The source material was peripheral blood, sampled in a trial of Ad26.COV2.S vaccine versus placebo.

CDR3 nucleotides: TGTGCCAGTGGGGGCGGGATCGGCGGGGAGCTGTTTTTT. This sequence encodes CASGGGIGGELFF. The genes are TRBV6-6 and TRBJ2-2, with D tentatively TRBD1 or TRBD2 (6 bases each). V lost 9 bases and J lost 7, with 15 bases in between. CDR1 is MNHNY and CDR2 is SVGAGI in the germline V gene (reference sequence). The CDR3 sequence is 13 residues long.